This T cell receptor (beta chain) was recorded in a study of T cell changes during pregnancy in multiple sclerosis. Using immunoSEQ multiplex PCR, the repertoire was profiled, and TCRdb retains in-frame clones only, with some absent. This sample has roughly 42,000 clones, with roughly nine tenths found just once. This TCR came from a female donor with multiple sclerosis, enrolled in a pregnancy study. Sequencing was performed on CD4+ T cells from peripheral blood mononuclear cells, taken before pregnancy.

The CDR3 loop reads CASSLLGVNNEQFF. The CDR3 DNA is TGTGCCAGTAGTCTCCTGGGAGTAAACAATGAGCAGTTCTTC. The chain couples TRBV19 to TRBJ2-1, with D possibly matching TRBD2 (5 bases). Per the germline V gene, CDR1 is LNHDA and CDR2 is SQIVND (reference sequence). The CDR3 is made up of 14 amino acids. Trimming stripped 5 bases from V and 5 bases from J, with 13 bases between.